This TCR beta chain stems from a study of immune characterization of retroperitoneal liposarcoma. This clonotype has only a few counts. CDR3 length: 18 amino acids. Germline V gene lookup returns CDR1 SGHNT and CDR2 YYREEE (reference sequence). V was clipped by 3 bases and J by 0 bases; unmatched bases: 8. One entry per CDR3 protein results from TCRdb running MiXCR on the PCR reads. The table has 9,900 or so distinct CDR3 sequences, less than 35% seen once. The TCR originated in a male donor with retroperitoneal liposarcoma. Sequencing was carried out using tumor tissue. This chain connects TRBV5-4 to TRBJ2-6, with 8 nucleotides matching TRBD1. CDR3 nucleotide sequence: TGTGCCAGCAGCTGGGGGAACAGGGGGGTCTCTGGGGCCAACGTCCTGACTTTC. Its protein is CASSWGNRGVSGANVLTF.